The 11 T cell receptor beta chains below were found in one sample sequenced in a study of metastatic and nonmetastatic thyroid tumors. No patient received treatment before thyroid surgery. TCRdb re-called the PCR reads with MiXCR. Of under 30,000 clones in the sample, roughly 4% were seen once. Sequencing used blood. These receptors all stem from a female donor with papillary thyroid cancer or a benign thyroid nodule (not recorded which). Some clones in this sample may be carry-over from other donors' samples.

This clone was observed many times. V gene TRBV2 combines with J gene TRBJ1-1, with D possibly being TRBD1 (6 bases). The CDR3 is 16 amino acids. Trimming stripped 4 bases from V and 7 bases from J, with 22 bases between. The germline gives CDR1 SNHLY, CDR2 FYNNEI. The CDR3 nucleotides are TGTGCCAGCAGTGTGGGGGACACCCCAAAGGTGGATGAAGCTTTCTTT. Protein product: CASSVGDTPKVDEAFF.

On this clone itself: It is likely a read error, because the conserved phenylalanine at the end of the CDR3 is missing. This chain's CDR3 is CASSQEAGGHDEQYL. The CDR3 region has the DNA TGTGCCAGCAGCCAAGAAGCGGGAGGGCATGATGAGCAGTACTTG. The rearrangement links TRBV4-2 to TRBJ2-7; TRBD2 matches at 10 bases. This CDR3 has 15 amino acids. CDR1 is LGHNA, CDR2 YNFKEQ, per germline. J lost 7 bases, V lost 0 bases, and 6 bases had no gene match.

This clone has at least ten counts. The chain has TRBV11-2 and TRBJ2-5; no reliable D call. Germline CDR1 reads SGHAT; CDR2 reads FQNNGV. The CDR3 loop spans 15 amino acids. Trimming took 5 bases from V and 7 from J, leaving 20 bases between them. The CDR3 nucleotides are TGTGCCAGCAGCCGTAGTGCCGGAACGAGAAGGACCCAGTACTTC. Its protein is CASSRSAGTRRTQYF.

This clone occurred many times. CDR3 nucleotide sequence: TGTGCCAGCAGCCTTCGGGACATCTTAGGAGAGGGCTACACCTTC. The encoded protein is CASSLRDILGEGYTF. V gene TRBV5-6 combines with J gene TRBJ1-2, with D possibly being TRBD1 (6 bases). The CDR3 has 15 amino acids. V was pared by 4 bases and J by 8 bases, with 21 bases between. Germline V gene lookup returns CDR1 SGHDT and CDR2 YYEEEE.

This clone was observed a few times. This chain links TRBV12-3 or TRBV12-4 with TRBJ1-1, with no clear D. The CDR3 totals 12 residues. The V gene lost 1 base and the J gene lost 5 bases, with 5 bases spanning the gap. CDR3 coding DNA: TGTGCCAGCAGTTTAGGTATTACTGAAGCTTTCTTT. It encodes CASSLGITEAFF.

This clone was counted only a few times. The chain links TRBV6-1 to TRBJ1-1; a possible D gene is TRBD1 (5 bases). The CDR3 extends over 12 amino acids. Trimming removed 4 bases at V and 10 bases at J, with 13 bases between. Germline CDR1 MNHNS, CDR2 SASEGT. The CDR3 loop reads CASSVSGRGAFF. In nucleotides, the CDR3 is TGTGCCAGCAGTGTGAGCGGGAGGGGAGCTTTCTTT.

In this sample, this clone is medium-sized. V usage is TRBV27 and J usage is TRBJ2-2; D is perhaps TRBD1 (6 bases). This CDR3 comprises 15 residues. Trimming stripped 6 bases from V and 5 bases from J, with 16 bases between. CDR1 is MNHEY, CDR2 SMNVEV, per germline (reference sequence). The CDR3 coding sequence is TGTGCCAGCAGCCGAACCGGGACATTTACCGGGGAGCTGTTTTTT. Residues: CASSRTGTFTGELFF.

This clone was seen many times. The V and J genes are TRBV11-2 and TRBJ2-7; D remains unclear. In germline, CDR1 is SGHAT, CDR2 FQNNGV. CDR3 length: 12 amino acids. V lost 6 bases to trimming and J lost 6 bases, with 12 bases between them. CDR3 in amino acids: CASSIPNPEQYF. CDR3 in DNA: TGTGCCAGCAGTATTCCGAACCCCGAGCAGTACTTC.

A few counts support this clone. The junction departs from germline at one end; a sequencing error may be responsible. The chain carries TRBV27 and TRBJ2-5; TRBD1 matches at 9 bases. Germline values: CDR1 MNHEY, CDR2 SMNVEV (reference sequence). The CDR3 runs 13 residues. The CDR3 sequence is CASSLGQGNTQYF. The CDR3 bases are TGTGCCAGCAGTTTAGGACAGGGGAATACCCAGTATTTC.

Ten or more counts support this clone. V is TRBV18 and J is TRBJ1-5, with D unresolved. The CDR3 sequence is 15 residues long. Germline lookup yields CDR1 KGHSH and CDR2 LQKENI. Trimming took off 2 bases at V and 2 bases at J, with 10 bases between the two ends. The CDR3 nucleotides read TGTGCCAGCTCACCATCCGGAGGGCGCAATCAGCCCCAGCATTTT. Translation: CASSPSGGRNQPQHF.

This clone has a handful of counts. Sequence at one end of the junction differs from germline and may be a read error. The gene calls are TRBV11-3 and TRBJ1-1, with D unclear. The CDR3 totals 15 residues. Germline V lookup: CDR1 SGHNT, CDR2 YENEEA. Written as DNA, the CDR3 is TGTGCCAGCAGCTTAAGCAGTGGGCTGAACACTGAAGATTTCTTT. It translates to CASSLSSGLNTEDFF. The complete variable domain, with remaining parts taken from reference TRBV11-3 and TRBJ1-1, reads EAGVVQSPRYKIIEKKQPVAFWCNPISGHNTLYWYLQNLGQGPELLIRYENEEAVDDSQLPKDRFSAERLKGVDSTLKIQPAELGDSAVYLCASSLSSGLNTEDFFGQGTRLTVV.